This is a list of T cell receptor beta chains from one sample in a study of OX40 agonist ivuxolimab in advanced cancers. The method was immunoSEQ multiplex PCR; TCRdb's version includes in-frame clones alone and lacks a portion of them. The table lists tens of thousands of clones, around 84% of them singletons. Sequenced here: CD4+ or CD8+ T cells sorted from blood, sampled in a trial of the OX40 agonist ivuxolimab. These receptor sequences come from an adult with an advanced solid tumor such as melanoma, head and neck, liver or kidney cancer. Both conserved end residues are part of each CDR3. The D gene is left open where the match is weak. Clone size is given for some rows only: seen once, a few or many times, or a class if the clone is expanded.

V gene	D gene	clone size	J gene	CDR3 protein	CDR3 DNA
TRBV4-1	.	.	TRBJ1-3	CASSQEHTIYF	TGCGCCAGCAGCCAAGAACACACCATATATTTT
TRBV27	TRBD2	.	TRBJ2-3	CASSLMGGLVGTQYF	TGTGCCAGCAGTCTAATGGGGGGGTTGGTTGGTACGCAGTATTTT
TRBV2	.	.	TRBJ1-5	CASSSGTFHQPQHF	TGTGCCAGCAGTTCCGGGACATTCCATCAGCCCCAGCATTTT
TRBV30	.	.	TRBJ2-5	CAWSRTLAYQETQYF	TGTGCCTGGAGCAGAACACTCGCTTACCAAGAGACCCAGTACTTC
TRBV7-3	.	.	TRBJ2-3	CASSLTGGLWADTQYF	TGTGCCAGCAGCTTAACGGGGGGACTCTGGGCAGATACGCAGTATTTT
TRBV5-1	.	.	TRBJ1-2	CASSPSNQPLHGNYGYTF	TGCGCCAGCAGCCCGTCCAATCAGCCCCTCCACGGAAACTATGGCTACACCTTC
TRBV11-3	.	.	TRBJ2-3	CASSLVFTDTQYF	TGTGCCAGCAGCTTAGTCTTCACAGATACGCAGTATTTT
TRBV27	.	.	TRBJ2-1	CASSLRVSNEQFF	TGTGCCAGCAGTTTAAGGGTTAGCAATGAGCAGTTCTTC
TRBV19	.	.	TRBJ1-2	CASSIGGVNYGYTF	TGTGCCAGTAGTATCGGAGGGGTTAACTATGGCTACACCTTC
TRBV5-4	TRBD1	.	TRBJ2-2	CASSWTGGAVGELFF	TGTGCCAGCAGCTGGACAGGGGGCGCGGTCGGGGAGCTGTTTTTT
TRBV7-2	TRBD1	.	TRBJ2-5	CASSSRWTGYHQETQYF	TGTGCCAGCAGCTCCCGCTGGACAGGATATCACCAAGAGACCCAGTACTTC
TRBV11-2	.	.	TRBJ2-5	CASSLSPGETQYF	TGTGCCAGCAGCTTAAGTCCGGGGGAGACCCAGTACTTC
TRBV5-1	.	.	TRBJ2-2	CASSLVRETGELFF	TGCGCCAGCAGCTTGGTTAGGGAGACCGGGGAGCTGTTTTTT
TRBV4-1	.	.	TRBJ1-2	CASSPERGLYGYTF	TGCGCCAGCAGCCCAGAACGGGGGCTCTATGGCTACACCTTC
TRBV11-3	.	.	TRBJ2-3	CASSLGNEATTQYF	TGTGCCAGCAGCTTAGGGAATGAGGCGACTACGCAGTATTTT
TRBV7-2	.	few	TRBJ1-6	CASSSSNSPLHF	TGTGCCAGCAGCTCATCGAATTCACCCCTCCACTTT
TRBV5-1	.	few	TRBJ2-1	CASRERADNEQFF	TGCGCCAGCAGAGAGCGGGCTGACAATGAGCAGTTCTTC
TRBV28	.	.	TRBJ1-1	CASRWNDRGDFF	TGTGCCAGCAGATGGAACGATCGGGGGGATTTCTTT
TRBV9	.	.	TRBJ2-3	CASSVNTRTDTQYF	TGTGCCAGCAGCGTAAATACTCGCACAGATACGCAGTATTTT
TRBV5-1	.	.	TRBJ2-5	CASSPDGAGERTQYF	TGCGCCAGCAGCCCCGACGGGGCAGGGGAAAGGACCCAGTACTTC
TRBV7-3	.	.	TRBJ1-1	CASSSLGRDTEAFF	TGTGCCAGCAGCTCCCTAGGCAGGGACACTGAAGCTTTCTTT
TRBV7-3	.	.	TRBJ2-2	CASSLTPWGVFEGTGELFF	TGTGCCAGCAGCTTAACTCCCTGGGGGGTCTTCGAAGGCACCGGGGAGCTGTTTTTT
TRBV11-2	.	.	TRBJ2-3	CASSLPLRKLKGDTQYF	TGTGCCAGCAGCTTACCCCTGAGGAAATTAAAAGGAGATACGCAGTATTTT
TRBV7-3	TRBD1	.	TRBJ2-1	CASSFFETGQENEQFF	TGTGCCAGCAGCTTTTTCGAGACAGGGCAAGAAAATGAGCAGTTCTTC
TRBV29-1	.	.	TRBJ2-7	CSVKASTVTYEQYF	TGCAGCGTAAAAGCCTCGACAGTAACCTACGAGCAGTACTTC
TRBV2	TRBD1	.	TRBJ1-2	CASRPIRQGANYGYTF	TGTGCCAGCAGACCCATCCGACAGGGCGCTAACTATGGCTACACCTTC
TRBV7-2	.	.	TRBJ1-2	CASSLGGAGYGYTF	TGTGCCAGCAGCTTGGGGGGCGCTGGCTATGGCTACACCTTC
TRBV5-5	TRBD2	.	TRBJ2-3	CASSFFGGSITDTQYF	TGTGCCAGCAGCTTCTTCGGCGGGAGTATAACAGATACGCAGTATTTT
TRBV7-9	.	few	TRBJ2-7	CASSTRQSSYEQYF	TGTGCCAGCAGCACCCGACAGAGCTCCTACGAGCAGTACTTC
TRBV19	.	.	TRBJ1-1	CASSGVGNTEAFF	TGTGCCAGTAGTGGGGTGGGGAACACTGAAGCTTTCTTT
TRBV29-1	.	.	TRBJ2-6	CSVDISGANVLTF	TGCAGCGTTGACATCTCTGGGGCCAACGTCCTGACTTTC
TRBV15	.	.	TRBJ2-7	CATSSPRLRSYEQYF	TGTGCCACCAGCAGTCCCCGACTGCGGTCCTACGAGCAGTACTTC
TRBV19	TRBD1	.	TRBJ1-5	CASSITGTGSQPQHF	TGTGCCAGTAGTATCACCGGGACAGGGAGTCAGCCCCAGCATTTT
TRBV27	.	.	TRBJ1-5	CASSLTGRIDQPQHF	TGTGCCAGCAGTTTAACAGGACGGATCGATCAGCCCCAGCATTTT
TRBV7-2	.	.	TRBJ2-1	CASSLDGGTNEQFF	TGTGCCAGCAGCTTAGACGGGGGTACCAATGAGCAGTTCTTC
TRBV7-2	TRBD1	.	TRBJ1-3	CASSSQGMTGNTIYF	TGTGCCAGCAGCTCACAGGGGATGACTGGAAACACCATATATTTT
TRBV13	.	.	TRBJ1-1	CASSRLAGSEAFF	TGTGCCAGCAGTCGGCTGGCAGGCTCTGAAGCTTTCTTT
TRBV5-1	TRBD1	few	TRBJ2-3	CASKQGASTDTQYF	TGCGCCAGCAAACAGGGGGCTAGCACAGATACGCAGTATTTT
TRBV5-1	TRBD1	.	TRBJ2-2	CASSLDGQGAFGELFF	TGCGCCAGCAGCTTGGACGGGCAGGGGGCATTCGGGGAGCTGTTTTTT
TRBV19	.	.	TRBJ1-1	CASSIVGDWNTEAFF	TGTGCCAGTAGTATCGTCGGGGACTGGAACACTGAAGCTTTCTTT
TRBV30	.	.	TRBJ2-2	CAWSRDIGELFF	TGTGCCTGGAGTAGGGACATCGGGGAGCTGTTTTTT
TRBV10-1	TRBD2	.	TRBJ2-3	CASRKHGGGGGEEDTQYF	TGCGCCAGCAGAAAACACGGAGGCGGCGGGGGGGAAGAAGATACGCAGTATTTT
TRBV2	.	.	TRBJ2-7	CASSESLGGPYEQYF	TGTGCCAGCAGTGAAAGCCTAGGAGGGCCCTACGAGCAGTACTTC
TRBV5-4	.	.	TRBJ1-4	CASSLRGNEKLFF	TGTGCCAGCAGCTTGCGCGGGAATGAAAAACTGTTTTTT
TRBV9	.	.	TRBJ1-1	CASSVDTTYTEAFF	TGTGCCAGCAGCGTAGACACGACTTACACTGAAGCTTTCTTT
TRBV5-1	.	.	TRBJ1-3	CASSSTGRQSVNTIYF	TGCGCCAGCAGCTCGACAGGCCGCCAGTCAGTAAACACCATATATTTT
TRBV5-5	.	.	TRBJ2-3	CASSLGGQADTQYF	TGTGCCAGCAGCTTGGGGGGGCAAGCAGATACGCAGTATTTT
TRBV7-9	.	.	TRBJ1-6	CASSLGPGANSPLHF	TGTGCCAGCAGCTTAGGTCCCGGGGCCAATTCACCCCTCCACTTT
TRBV2	.	once	TRBJ2-5	CASSEGYPRGQETQYF	TGTGCCAGCAGTGAAGGGTACCCCCGGGGACAAGAGACCCAGTACTTC
TRBV5-1	.	.	TRBJ1-1	CASSSNIWGRDTEAFF	TGCGCCAGCAGCTCGAACATCTGGGGGCGGGACACTGAAGCTTTCTTT
TRBV2	.	.	TRBJ1-1	CASKRLNTEAFF	TGTGCCAGCAAGAGGCTCAACACTGAAGCTTTCTTT
TRBV15	TRBD1	.	TRBJ1-2	CATSILTGTDNYGYTF	TGTGCCACCAGCATCCTAACCGGGACAGACAACTATGGCTACACCTTC
TRBV5-4	.	.	TRBJ2-3	CASSLGGTQVGDTQYF	TGTGCCAGCAGCTTGGGTGGGACCCAGGTCGGAGATACGCAGTATTTT
TRBV5-5	TRBD2	.	TRBJ2-5	CASSTPGGPETQYF	TGTGCCAGCAGCACCCCGGGGGGACCAGAGACCCAGTACTTC
TRBV30	TRBD1	.	TRBJ2-1	CAWSVYRGRTKAYNEQFF	TGTGCCTGGAGTGTATACAGGGGGCGTACAAAGGCCTACAATGAGCAGTTCTTC